The T cell receptor beta chain described here comes from a study of blood T cell repertoires in COVID-19. Study as a whole: Sources were T cells, B-cell-depleted T cells, or PBMCs; the material itself was cDNA or gDNA.

This clone was seen a single time. Only in-frame clones appear in the TCRdb table, and some are missing; sequencing was by immunoSEQ multiplex PCR. The sample lists about 210,000 clones; approximately 78% were seen once. The CDR3 sequence is 13 residues long. The V end was cut by 4 bases, the J end by 1 base, with 10 bases between. Germline assignment: CDR1 GTSNPN and CDR2 SVGIG (reference sequence). The TCR sequence derives from a man aged 40-50 years who had recovered from COVID-19. V is TRBV30 and J is TRBJ1-2, with D possibly TRBD1 on 6 matching bases. The sample consisted of PBMCs or T cells enriched from blood (not recorded which). This chain's CDR3 is CAWKQGLNYGYTF. CDR3 bases: TGTGCCTGGAAGCAGGGGCTTAACTATGGCTACACCTTC.